These 24 T cell receptor beta chains came from one sample sequenced in a study of blood T cells in healthy people across ages. A second PCR of about 7 to 11 cycles used a sample-barcoded 5' primer and a J-beta primer mix. Each CDR3 protein gets one entry after TCRdb re-called the 5' RACE reads with MiXCR. The sample holds over 1.5 million distinct CDR3 sequences, roughly 50% seen once. Sample: blood. The receptors shown here come from a woman between 35 and 50 years old in good health.

This sequence joins TRBV4-2 and TRBJ2-3, with D possibly TRBD2 on 5 matching bases. V lost 4 bases, J lost 4 bases, and 12 bases lay in between. The CDR3 spans 14 residues. CDR1 LGHNA and CDR2 YNFKEQ come from the germline V gene. The CDR3 loop reads CASSRLALADTQYF. The CDR3 region has the DNA TGTGCCAGCAGCCGCCTAGCATTGGCAGATACGCAGTATTTT.

This rearrangement joins TRBV7-8 to TRBJ2-3; D is unclear. The germline V and J ends were trimmed by 5 bases and 2 bases, with 14 bases remaining between them. Germline loops: CDR1 SGHVS, CDR2 FQNEAQ. This CDR3 has 15 amino acids. For the CDR3, the DNA is TGTGCCAGCAGCCCCCGATCGACACTCACAGATACGCAGTATTTT. Residues: CASSPRSTLTDTQYF. The whole variable domain, remainder taken from reference TRBV7-8 and TRBJ2-3, is GAGVSQSPRYKVAKRGQDVALRCDPISGHVSLFWYQQALGQGPEFLTYFQNEAQLDKSGLPSDRFFAERPEGSVSTLKIQRTQQEDSAVYLCASSPRSTLTDTQYFGPGTRLTVL.

The chain has TRBV6-5 and TRBJ2-7, with TRBD1 identical over 9 bases. The germline gives CDR1 MNHEY, CDR2 SVGAGI. The CDR3 sequence is 15 residues long. V shed 2 bases and J 2 bases; nucleotides not matched to a gene: 4. The CDR3 DNA reads as TGTGCCAGCAGTTACGGACAGGGGAGAACCTACGAGCAGTACTTC. Encoded protein: CASSYGQGRTYEQYF.

The chain joins TRBV28 to TRBJ2-2; tentative D call: TRBD1 (6 bases). Germline V gene lookup returns CDR1 MDHEN and CDR2 SYDVKM. V shed 6 bases and J shed 7 bases, with 21 bases lying between them. This CDR3 comprises 16 residues. CDR3 in amino acids: CASSTEQGGIGGELFF. CDR3 nucleotide sequence: TGTGCCAGCAGCACAGAACAGGGTGGAATTGGCGGGGAGCTGTTTTTT. The full variable domain, rest sourced from reference TRBV28 and TRBJ2-2, is DVKVTQSSRYLVKRTGEKVFLECVQDMDHENMFWYRQDPGLGLRLIYFSYDVKMKEKGDIPEGYSVSREKKERFSLILESASTNQTSMYLCASSTEQGGIGGELFFGEGSRLTVL.

There are a few counts of this clonotype. The chain employs TRBV5-1 and TRBJ2-1; 7 bases fit TRBD1. This CDR3 contains 13 residues. J was trimmed by 5 bases and V by 3 bases; bases with no gene match: 2. Germline V gene sequence: CDR1 SGHRS, CDR2 YFSETQ. CDR3 sequence reads: CASSSQGNNEQFF. CDR3 sequence (DNA): TGCGCCAGCAGCTCACAGGGGAACAATGAGCAGTTCTTC.

The chain uses TRBV11-2 and TRBJ2-3; no clear D gene. V lost 1 base and J 5 bases, leaving 13 bases between the germline ends. Germline CDR1 and CDR2: SGHAT and FQNNGV. The length of the CDR3 is 15 residues. The CDR3 DNA sequence: TGTGCCAGCAGCTTAGGGGAAGGGTTGGTAGATACGCAGTATTTT. It specifies CASSLGEGLVDTQYF.

The genes are TRBV7-2 and TRBJ2-4; D gene uncertain. The V gene lost 1 base and the J gene lost 0 bases, with 13 bases spanning the gap. In germline, CDR1 is SGHTA, CDR2 FQGNSA. The CDR3 consists of 17 residues. CDR3 nucleotide sequence: TGTGCCAGCAGCTTAGGCCTTGGCAGTCTAGCCAAAAACATTCAGTACTTC. Translated: CASSLGLGSLAKNIQYF. Full variable domain (rest looked up from reference TRBV7-2 and TRBJ2-4): GAGVSQSPSNKVTEKGKDVELRCDPISGHTALYWYRQSLGQGLEFLIYFQGNSAPDKSGLPSDRFSAERTGGSVSTLTIQRTQQEDSAVYLCASSLGLGSLAKNIQYFGAGTRLSVL.

This clonotype was seen a handful of times. The V and J genes are TRBV5-1 and TRBJ2-7, with TRBD1 identical over 9 bases. The junction had 8 bases not matched to a gene; V was cut back by 4 bases and J by 0 bases. Germline V gene sequence: CDR1 SGHRS, CDR2 YFSETQ. The CDR3 consists of 16 residues. The CDR3 region has the DNA TGCGCCAGCAGCACCGGGACAGGGACGGGCTCCTACGAGCAGTACTTC. Protein product: CASSTGTGTGSYEQYF.

As regards this clonotype: Relative to the germline gene, one junction end is altered; a read error may explain this. This sequence joins TRBV10-3 and TRBJ2-5, with 7 bases identical to TRBD2. Looked up from germline, CDR1 is ENHRY and CDR2 is SYGVKD. This CDR3 is built from 15 residues. Written as DNA, the CDR3 is TGTGCCATCAGTGATTGGGAGGGGACCCAAGAGGCCCAGTACTTC. Translated, it gives CAISDWEGTQEAQYF.

In regard to this clonotype: The junction and the germline gene differ at one end; a read error may be behind it. V gene TRBV12-3 or TRBV12-4 combines with J gene TRBJ2-3; the match to TRBD2 covers 7 bases. The CDR3 is 16 residues long. The CDR3 reads CASSSLSGASTGTQYF. The DNA of the CDR3 is TGTGCCAGCAGTTCTCTAAGCGGGGCCAGCACAGGTACGCAGTATTTT.

This chain connects TRBV3-1 to TRBJ2-1, with TRBD1 matching over 9 bases. The J call may be mistaken, given a closer DNA end match to TRBJ2-7. The germline V gene has CDR1 LGHDT and CDR2 YNNKEL (reference sequence). CDR3 size: 16 residues. The CDR3 coding sequence is TGTGCCAGCAGTCAGCCTCGACAGGGGGTGGCTAATGAGCAGTACTTC. Residues: CASSQPRQGVANEQYF.

This clonotype has more than one count but fewer than ten. The gene calls are TRBV5-1 and TRBJ2-1, with TRBD2 as a possible D gene (7 bases). Germline lookup yields CDR1 SGHRS and CDR2 YFSETQ. The CDR3 covers 16 residues. Trimming stripped 0 bases from V and 3 bases from J, with 13 bases between. The chain's CDR3 is CASSLAEGGIYNEQFF. CDR3 in DNA: TGCGCCAGCAGCTTGGCCGAGGGGGGGATCTACAATGAGCAGTTCTTC.

The rearrangement links TRBV4-3 to TRBJ2-4; 8 nucleotides align to TRBD1. V lost 0 bases and J lost 7; bases outside the gene matches: 2. The CDR3 is 14 amino acids. CDR1 LGHNA and CDR2 YSLEER come from the germline V gene. The CDR3 is CASSQDRGQNIQYF. The CDR3 nucleotides are TGCGCCAGCAGCCAAGACAGGGGGCAGAACATTCAGTACTTC.

This clonotype showed up just a few times. V is TRBV6-1 and J is TRBJ2-5, with 14 bases lining up with TRBD2. CDR3 size: 16 residues. Trimming cost V 4 bases and J 4 bases; bases outside gene matches: 5. Germline V gene sequence: CDR1 MNHNS, CDR2 SASEGT. The CDR3 region is CASSVFGLAGGETQYF. CDR3 coding DNA: TGTGCCAGCAGTGTTTTCGGACTAGCGGGGGGAGAGACCCAGTACTTC.

The chain carries TRBV19 and TRBJ2-4; no definite D call. Germline loops: CDR1 LNHDA, CDR2 SQIVND (reference sequence). With 5 bases removed from V and 6 bases from J, the gap between germline ends came to 8 bases. This CDR3 spans 12 amino acids. Here the CDR3 DNA reads TGTGCCAGTAGTTCAACCTCAAACATTCAGTACTTC. Its protein is CASSSTSNIQYF.

This clonotype was counted between two and nine times. This chain joins TRBV4-1 and TRBJ1-4; 7 bases match TRBD1. The CDR3 runs to 16 residues. The germline V gene has CDR1 MGHRA and CDR2 YSYEKL. Trimming took 0 bases from V and 7 from J; bases not matched to a gene: 8. The DNA for the CDR3 is TGCGCCAGCAGCCAAGATGGGGTCCCAGGGGGTGAAAAACTGTTTTTT. Translated, it gives CASSQDGVPGGEKLFF.

In this sample, this clonotype turned up a few times. The chain recombines TRBV28 with TRBJ1-2; 9 bases line up with TRBD1. The V and J ends lost 5 bases and 4 bases, in that order; junction bases with no gene match: 11. Looked up from germline, CDR1 is MDHEN and CDR2 is SYDVKM. There are 16 residues in the CDR3. CDR3 bases: TGTGCCAGCAGTGCCGGACAGGGGCACACGGTCTATGGCTACACCTTC. Protein sequence: CASSAGQGHTVYGYTF.

In this sample, this clonotype turned up a few times. The chain recombines TRBV6-6 with TRBJ1-2, with no clear D. The germline V gene encodes CDR1 MNHNY and CDR2 SVGAGI (reference sequence). The CDR3 loop spans 14 amino acids. V shed 4 bases and J shed 0 bases, with 9 bases lying between them. CDR3 DNA sequence: TGTGCCAGCAGTTTAGAGGCCCCTAACTATGGCTACACCTTC. This gives the protein CASSLEAPNYGYTF.

The V and J genes are TRBV4-3 and TRBJ2-7; D is unclear. The CDR3 extends over 13 amino acids. Germline loops: CDR1 LGHNA, CDR2 YSLEER. V was clipped by 0 bases and J by 2 bases, with 5 bases between them. CDR3 nucleotide sequence: TGCGCCAGCAGCCAAGAGCGACCCTACGAGCAGTACTTC. Its translation: CASSQERPYEQYF.

The V and J genes are TRBV20-1 and TRBJ1-4; no clear D. V was clipped by 3 bases and J by 5 bases, with 7 bases between them. The CDR3 spans 12 residues. In germline, CDR1 is DFQATT, CDR2 SNEGSKA (reference sequence). CDR3: CSARRQNEKLFF. CDR3 nucleotide sequence: TGCAGTGCTAGGAGACAAAATGAAAAACTGTTTTTT.

This clonotype was seen a few times. The chain recombines TRBV7-2 with TRBJ1-2; 9 bases are a match to TRBD1. Looked up from germline, CDR1 is SGHTA and CDR2 is FQGNSA. The ends lost 5 bases at V and 7 bases at J; junction bases unmatched: 11. This CDR3 has 15 residues. CDR3 region: CASSATLQGAGGYTF. The CDR3, as DNA: TGTGCCAGCAGCGCCACGTTACAGGGGGCTGGTGGCTACACCTTC.

The genes are TRBV4-2 and TRBJ2-3; D is perhaps TRBD1 (7 bases). The CDR3 loop spans 18 amino acids. The germline V gene encodes CDR1 LGHNA and CDR2 YNFKEQ. V lost 0 bases and J 0 bases, leaving 16 bases between the germline ends. CDR3 protein: CASSQDPQGGGSTDTQYF. The CDR3 coding sequence is TGTGCCAGCAGCCAAGATCCCCAGGGGGGCGGTAGCACAGATACGCAGTATTTT.

The sample holds a few counts of this clonotype. The gene calls are TRBV6-2 or TRBV6-3 and TRBJ2-5; no firm D call. V was pared by 6 bases and J by 2 bases, with 16 bases between. This CDR3 has 15 residues. Germline values: CDR1 MNHEY, CDR2 SVGEGT. CDR3 region: CASRSQAVGQETQYF. The CDR3 DNA follows: TGTGCCAGCAGGTCGCAAGCCGTCGGGCAAGAGACCCAGTACTTC.

The chain couples TRBV5-1 to TRBJ1-5; 7 nucleotides agree with TRBD1. This CDR3 contains 15 residues. Losses at the gene ends were 4 bases for V and 4 bases for J; bases not matched to a gene: 8. The germline V gene has CDR1 SGHRS and CDR2 YFSETQ. DNA for the CDR3: TGCGCCAGCAGCCCCTCAGGGGGTGTGAATCAGCCCCAGCATTTT. Its translation is CASSPSGGVNQPQHF.